A single sample is the source of the 5 T cell receptor beta chains below, sequenced in a study of graft-versus-host responses after intestinal transplantation. Sequencing was performed with immunoSEQ multiplex PCR; in TCRdb, only in-frame clones are kept and a portion is missing. The data hold some 40,000 clones, with 91% observed a single time. Sequences were derived from PBMCs, sampled 524 days after transplant. These receptor sequences come from a human patient who received an intestinal transplant, so some T cells may come from the graft donor.

V usage is TRBV6-1 and J usage is TRBJ1-1; a possible D gene is TRBD1 (5 bases). CDR3 size: 14 residues. The ends were cut back, 2 bases at V and 3 bases at J, with 10 bases in the middle. Germline CDR1 and CDR2: MNHNS and SASEGT. Written as DNA, the CDR3 is TGTGCCAGCAGTGAATCCAGGGAAGACACTGAAGCTTTCTTT. Amino acid sequence: CASSESREDTEAFF.

The chain couples TRBV4-1 to TRBJ2-6; D is undetermined. Trimming took 1 base from V and 0 from J, leaving 16 bases between them. The CDR3 loop spans 19 amino acids. The germline V gene has CDR1 MGHRA and CDR2 YSYEKL. The CDR3 DNA reads as TGCGCCAGCAGCCAAGTGTGGACGTCCCACTCCTCTGGGGCCAACGTCCTGACTTTC. Its protein is CASSQVWTSHSSGANVLTF.

This sequence joins TRBV28 and TRBJ2-7; possible D gene TRBD1, 5 bases. The ends were cut back, 3 bases at V and 9 bases at J, with 9 bases in the middle. The CDR3 is 11 residues long. Germline assignment: CDR1 MDHEN and CDR2 SYDVKM. The CDR3: CASSLTASQYF. CDR3 nucleotide sequence: TGTGCCAGCAGTTTGACAGCCTCGCAGTACTTC.

The chain has TRBV19 and TRBJ1-4; the D is unclear. This CDR3 spans 13 amino acids. Trimming left V 3 bases short and J 6 bases short, with 8 bases between. The germline CDR1 and CDR2 sequences are LNHDA and SQIVND (reference sequence). The CDR3 reads CASSMILDEKLFF. In DNA form, the CDR3 reads TGTGCCAGTAGTATGATTCTTGATGAAAAACTGTTTTTT.

This clone was detected once. This chain joins TRBV11-2 and TRBJ1-3; D is ambiguous. The CDR3 totals 17 residues. Deletions cut 0 bases from V and 0 bases from J, with 12 bases between. Germline-derived CDR1 and CDR2 are SGHAT and FQNNGV. CDR3 region: CASSLEVGDYSGNTIYF. CDR3 sequence (DNA): TGTGCCAGCAGCTTAGAGGTCGGGGATTACTCTGGAAACACCATATATTTT.